This TCR beta chain was found in a study of T-cell reconstitution after alpha-beta-depleted transplantation in children. Overall study results and limits: Diversity of TCRbeta at day 60 was high in some patients, arising from surviving recipient T cells and thymic progenitors. Several hundred expanded graft clones reportedly supplied alpha-beta T cells about two months after transplant. Among T cells one year after transplant, newly produced cells accounted for most counts and diversity.

Preparation of the TCRbeta library involved a method that used unique molecular identifiers. TCRdb fed the PCR reads into MiXCR, producing one record per CDR3 protein. This sample has roughly 100,000 distinct CDR3 sequences, with approximately 6% found just once. This clonotype was observed many times. The antigen is unknown. The junction departs from the called germline gene at one end, perhaps through a read error. Sequencing was performed on PBMCs, mostly from graft donor cells, taken 60 days after TCRalphabeta/CD19-depleted stem cell transplant. This sequence was found in a female patient between 2 and 15 years old who had a stem cell transplant for Fanconi anemia, so the T cells may come from the graft donor.

Here the CDR3 DNA reads TGTGCCAGCAATTTACAGGGGGCCTCATATAGCAATCAGCCCCAGCATTTT. Amino acid sequence: CASNLQGASYSNQPQHF. The rearrangement joins TRBV12-3 or TRBV12-4 to TRBJ1-5; 9 positions agree with TRBD1. This CDR3 has 17 residues.